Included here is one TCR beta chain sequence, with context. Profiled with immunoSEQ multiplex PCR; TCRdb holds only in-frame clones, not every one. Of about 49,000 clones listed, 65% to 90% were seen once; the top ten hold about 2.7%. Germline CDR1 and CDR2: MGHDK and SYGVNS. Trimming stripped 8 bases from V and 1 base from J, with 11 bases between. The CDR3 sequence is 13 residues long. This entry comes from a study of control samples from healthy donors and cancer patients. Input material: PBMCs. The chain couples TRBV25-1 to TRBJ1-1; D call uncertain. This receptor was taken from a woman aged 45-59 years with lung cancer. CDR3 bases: TGTGCCAGCGGATGGACGGGGAACACTGAAGCTTTCTTT. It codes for CASGWTGNTEAFF.